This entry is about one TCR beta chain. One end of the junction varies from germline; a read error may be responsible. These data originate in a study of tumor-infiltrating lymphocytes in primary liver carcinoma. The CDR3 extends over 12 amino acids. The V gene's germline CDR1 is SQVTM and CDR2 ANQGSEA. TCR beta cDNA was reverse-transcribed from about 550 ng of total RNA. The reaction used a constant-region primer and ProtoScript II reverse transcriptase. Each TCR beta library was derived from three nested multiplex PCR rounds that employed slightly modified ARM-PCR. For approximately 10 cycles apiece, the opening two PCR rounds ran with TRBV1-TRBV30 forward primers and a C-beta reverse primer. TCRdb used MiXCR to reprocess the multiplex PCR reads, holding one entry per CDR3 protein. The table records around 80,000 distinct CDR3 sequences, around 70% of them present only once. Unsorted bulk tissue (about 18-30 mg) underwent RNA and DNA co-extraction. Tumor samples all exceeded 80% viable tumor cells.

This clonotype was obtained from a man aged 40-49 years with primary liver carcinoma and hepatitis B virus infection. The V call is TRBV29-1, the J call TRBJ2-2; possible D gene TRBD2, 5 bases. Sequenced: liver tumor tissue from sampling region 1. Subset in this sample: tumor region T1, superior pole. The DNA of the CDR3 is TGCGCGGGTACGGCGAACGCCGGGGAGCTGTTTTTT. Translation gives CAGTANAGELFF.